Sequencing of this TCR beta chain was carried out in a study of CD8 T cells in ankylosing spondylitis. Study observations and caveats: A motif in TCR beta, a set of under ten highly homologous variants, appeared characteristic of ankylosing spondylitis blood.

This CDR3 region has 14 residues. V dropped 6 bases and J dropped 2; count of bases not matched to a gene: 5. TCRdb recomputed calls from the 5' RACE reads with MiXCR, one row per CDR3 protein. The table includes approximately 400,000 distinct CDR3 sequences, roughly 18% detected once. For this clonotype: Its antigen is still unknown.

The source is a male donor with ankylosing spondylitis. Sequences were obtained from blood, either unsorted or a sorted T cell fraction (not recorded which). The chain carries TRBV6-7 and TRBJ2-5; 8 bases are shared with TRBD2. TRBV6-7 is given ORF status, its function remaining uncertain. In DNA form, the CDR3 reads TGTGCCAGCAGCAACGGACTAGCACAAGAGACCCAGTACTTC. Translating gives CASSNGLAQETQYF.